This TCR beta chain came from a study of cytomegalovirus exposure and HLA in healthy donors. Study conclusions and caveats: Association of a missense DCLRE1C variant with TCR beta V- and J-gene trimming was reported in a later analysis. An analysis that came later showed most CMV-associated TCR beta chains appearing HLA-restricted. Later work showed greater clonal expansion in HLA-associated TCR beta chains than in equally common others.

These donors, healthy bone marrow donors, were studied. The PCR made use of 60 Vbeta and 13 Jbeta primers. The protocol was immunoSEQ multiplex PCR, while the TCRdb copy is restricted to in-frame clones and leaves out a portion. The repertoire consists of 310,000 or so clones, with 80% to 90% occurring once and the leading ten covering about 2%. The V end was cut by 5 bases, the J end by 3 bases, with 17 bases between. Germline loops: CDR1 MDHEN, CDR2 SYDVKM. CDR3 length equals 15 residues. This clone was seen only once. Its antigen is unidentified. Material: PBMCs. This sequence originates from a woman aged 18-29 years in good health and CMV-seronegative. The chain employs TRBV28 and TRBJ2-7; TRBD1 might be the D (6 bases). The CDR3 DNA is TGTGCCAGCAGTAACCCCTGGGACACTGACTACGAGCAGTACTTC. Translation gives CASSNPWDTDYEQYF.